This TCR beta chain was retrieved from a study of blood T cell repertoires in COVID-19. Overall study: Acute and convalescent COVID-19 specimens originated in the United States, Italy and Spain. PBMCs, B-cell-depleted T cells, or T cells provided the cDNA or gDNA that made up the material.

How the authors handled the data: Amplification of reference gene primers provided the estimated nucleated cell counts. Some clones are missing from TCRdb's copy, which holds only in-frame ones; the method was immunoSEQ multiplex PCR. V, J and clone size derive from that table, while D and trimming were established from the DNA sequence. Here the sample spans about 290,000 clones, approximately 80% being singletons. CDR1 and CDR2 from the germline V gene are WSHSY and SAAADI. Trimming removed 6 bases at V and 4 bases at J, with 12 bases between. The CDR3 extends over 14 amino acids. This clone has just one count.

This sequence joins TRBV10-2 and TRBJ2-2; a possible D gene is TRBD2 (6 bases). Sequenced sample: peripheral blood. This clonotype was obtained from a woman between 50 and 59 years old with active or convalescent COVID-19. This CDR3 reads CASRKGRPTGELFF. The CDR3 region has the DNA TGCGCCAGCAGGAAAGGGAGGCCCACCGGGGAGCTGTTTTTT.